These 8 T cell receptor beta chains originate from one sample sequenced in a study of CXCR3-negative and CXCR3-positive naive CD8 T cells. UMI-tagged TRB cDNA libraries were built via 5' RACE. TCRdb re-called the 5' RACE reads; every CDR3 protein appears as one record, without DNA. The listing records 130,000 or so distinct CDR3 sequences. For these TCRs, the target antigens are not known. Study-level findings and limits: CXCR3-positive naive cells carried more hydrophobic TRB CDR3s than CXCR3-negative ones.

The material sequenced was naive CXCR3+ CD8+ T cells from blood. The subset: CD45RO-CCR7+CD27+CD95- naive CD8+ T cells expressing CXCR3 (TNR3+). The receptor source for this set is a human donor in good health. Some clones in this sample may be carry-over from other donors' samples.

The V and J genes are TRBV20-1 and TRBJ2-3; TCRdb reports TRBD2, a call that lacks DNA to check it against. CDR3 size: 16 residues. Germline CDR1 reads DFQATT; CDR2 reads SNEGSKA (reference sequence). Here the CDR3 reads CSARDGAGDFTDTQYF.

The chain links TRBV28 to TRBJ2-7. Germline loops: CDR1 MDHEN, CDR2 SYDVKM. The CDR3 totals 11 residues. The CDR3 spells CASKESYEQYF.

The V call is TRBV7-9, the J call TRBJ2-7; TCRdb's assignment of TRBD1 cannot be checked, as there is no DNA. The CDR3 is made up of 14 amino acids. CDR1 and CDR2 (germline): SEHNR, FQNEAQ (reference sequence). The CDR3 spells CASSQGGDSYEQYF.

The V call is TRBV6-6, the J call TRBJ2-5. Germline V gene sequence: CDR1 MNHNY, CDR2 SVGAGI (reference sequence). The CDR3 covers 13 residues. The CDR3 here is CASSYTDRETQYF.

This chain links TRBV29-1 with TRBJ2-7; TCRdb reports TRBD1, a call that lacks DNA to check it against. The CDR3 sequence is 15 residues long. Germline V gene sequence: CDR1 SQVTM, CDR2 ANQGSEA. This CDR3 is CSAKGVGATPYEQYF.

This sequence joins TRBV11-3 and TRBJ2-1; as DNA is missing, the TRBD1 call by TCRdb cannot be tested. The V gene's germline CDR1 is SGHNT and CDR2 YENEEA. CDR3 length equals 13 residues. This CDR3 reads CASSPRGSNEQFF.

This CDR3 is CASGGAMNTEAFF. The chain has TRBV27 and TRBJ1-1. Germline CDR1 reads MNHEY; CDR2 reads SMNVEV (reference sequence). CDR3 size: 13 residues.

The V and J genes are TRBV5-1 and TRBJ2-3. The CDR3 totals 16 residues. Germline assignment: CDR1 SGHRS and CDR2 YFSETQ. CDR3: CASSLIDTSSTDTQYF.